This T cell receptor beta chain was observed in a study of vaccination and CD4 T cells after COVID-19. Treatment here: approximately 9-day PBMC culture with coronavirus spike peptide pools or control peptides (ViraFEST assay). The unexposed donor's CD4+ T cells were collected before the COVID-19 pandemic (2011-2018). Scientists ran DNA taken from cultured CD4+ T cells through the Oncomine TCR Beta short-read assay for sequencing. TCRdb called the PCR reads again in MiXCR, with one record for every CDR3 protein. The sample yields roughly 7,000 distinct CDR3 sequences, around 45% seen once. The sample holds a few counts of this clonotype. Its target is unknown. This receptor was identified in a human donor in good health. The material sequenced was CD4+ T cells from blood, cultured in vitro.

DNA of the CDR3: TGCAGTGCTATCGACAGGGAAAACATTCAGTACTTC. Encoded protein: CSAIDRENIQYF. The J gene is TRBJ2-4, the V gene TRBV20-1, with 7 bases lining up with TRBD1. CDR1 and CDR2 (germline): DFQATT, SNEGSKA (reference sequence). V was pared by 4 bases and J by 5 bases, with 2 bases of the junction left unmatched. This CDR3 is 12 amino acids long.